This T cell receptor (beta chain) derives from a study of T cells in Graves' hyperthyroidism and ophthalmopathy. Stable Graves' hyperthyroidism denoted no ophthalmopathy progression over 18 months. V was shortened by 3 bases and J by 7 bases, with 13 bases between the two germline ends. Germline V gene lookup returns CDR1 SGHAT and CDR2 FQNNGV. This CDR3 region has 13 residues. RNA transcripts gave rise to amplified TCR beta CDR3 regions. The TCR CDR3 was amplified in a first-round RT-PCR using the HTBI primer set. Using its own MiXCR run on the multiplex PCR reads, TCRdb lists one record per CDR3 protein. In the table there are 400,000 to 500,000 distinct CDR3 sequences, approximately 15% of which are singletons.

This chain joins TRBV11-2 and TRBJ2-7, with D tentatively TRBD1 or TRBD2 (7 bases each). The clonotype was recovered from a young woman with Graves' hyperthyroidism. Input material: blood. DNA for the CDR3: TGTGCCAGCAGCTTCAGGGGGGAGGGGGAGCAGTACTTC. Its translation is CASSFRGEGEQYF.